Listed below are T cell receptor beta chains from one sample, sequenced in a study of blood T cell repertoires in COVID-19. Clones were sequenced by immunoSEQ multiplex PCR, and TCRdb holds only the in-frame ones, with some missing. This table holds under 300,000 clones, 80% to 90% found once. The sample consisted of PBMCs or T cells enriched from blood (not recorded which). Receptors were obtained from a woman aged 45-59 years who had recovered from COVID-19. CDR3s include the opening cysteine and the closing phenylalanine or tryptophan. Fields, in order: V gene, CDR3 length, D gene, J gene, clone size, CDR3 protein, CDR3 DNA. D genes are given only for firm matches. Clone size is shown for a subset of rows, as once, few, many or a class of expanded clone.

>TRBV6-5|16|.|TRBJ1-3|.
CASSSIPPRGGNTIYF
TGTGCCAGCAGTTCTATCCCTCCCAGGGGAGGAAACACCATATATTTT
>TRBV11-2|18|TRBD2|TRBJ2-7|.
CASSSKLEWREGAYEQYF
TGTGCCAGCAGCTCAAAGCTAGAGTGGCGGGAGGGCGCCTACGAGCAGTACTTC
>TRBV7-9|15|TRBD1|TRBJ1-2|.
CASSSLTGVGYGYTF
TGTGCCAGCAGCTCACTTACAGGGGTGGGGTATGGCTACACCTTC
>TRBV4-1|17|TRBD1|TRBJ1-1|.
CASSDRNQGVRNTEAFF
TGCGCCAGCAGCGATCGGAATCAGGGGGTTAGGAACACTGAAGCTTTCTTT
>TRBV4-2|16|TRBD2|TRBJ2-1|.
CASSQELAGGEDEQFF
TGTGCCAGCAGCCAAGAACTAGCGGGAGGGGAGGATGAGCAGTTCTTC
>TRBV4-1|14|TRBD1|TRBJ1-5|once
CASSPGTVNQPQHF
TGCGCCAGCAGCCCGGGGACAGTCAATCAGCCCCAGCATTTT
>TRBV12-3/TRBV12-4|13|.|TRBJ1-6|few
CASSPIQDSPLHF
TGTGCCAGCAGTCCCATACAGGATTCACCCCTCCACTTT
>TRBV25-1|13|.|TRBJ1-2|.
CASSEALQGGYTF
TGTGCCAGCAGTGAAGCCCTGCAGGGTGGCTACACCTTC
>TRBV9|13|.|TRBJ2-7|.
CASSRDSAYEQYF
TGTGCCAGCAGCAGGGACTCTGCCTACGAGCAGTACTTC
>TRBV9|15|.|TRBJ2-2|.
CASSPLGGATGELFF
TGTGCCAGCAGCCCGCTGGGGGGGGCCACCGGGGAGCTGTTTTTT
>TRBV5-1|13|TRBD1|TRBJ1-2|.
CASSQTGGYGYTF
TGCGCCAGCAGCCAGACAGGGGGGTATGGCTACACCTTC
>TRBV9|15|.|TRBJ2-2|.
CASSVGGSTFGELFF
TGTGCCAGCAGCGTAGGAGGGTCTACGTTCGGGGAGCTGTTTTTT
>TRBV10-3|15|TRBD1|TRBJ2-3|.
CAISESDRGRDTQYF
TGTGCCATCAGTGAGTCTGACAGGGGACGGGATACGCAGTATTTT
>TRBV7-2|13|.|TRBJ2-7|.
CASSLPGAYEQYF
TGTGCCAGCAGCTTACCAGGGGCCTACGAGCAGTACTTC
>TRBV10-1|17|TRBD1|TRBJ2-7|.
CARNRDRHYTSTYEQYF
TGCGCCAGAAACCGGGACAGACATTATACCTCAACCTACGAGCAGTACTTC
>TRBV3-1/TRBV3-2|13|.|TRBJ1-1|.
CASSPQANTEAFF
TGTGCCAGCAGCCCCCAGGCGAACACTGAAGCTTTCTTT
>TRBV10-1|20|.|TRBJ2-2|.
CASSHRPYCCQVINTGELFF
TGCGCCAGCAGCCACAGACCCTATTGCTGCCAGGTGATTAACACCGGGGAGCTGTTTTTT
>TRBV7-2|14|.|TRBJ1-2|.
CASSLDRTYYGYTF
TGTGCCAGCAGCTTAGACCGGACATACTATGGCTACACCTTC
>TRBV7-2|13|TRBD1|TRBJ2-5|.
CASSTGTEDTQYF
TGTGCCAGCAGCACAGGGACAGAAGACACCCAGTACTTC
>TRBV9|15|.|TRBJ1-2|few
CASSLDPGEGYGYTF
TGTGCCAGCAGCCTAGACCCCGGGGAAGGCTATGGCTACACCTTC
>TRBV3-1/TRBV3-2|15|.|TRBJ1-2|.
CASSQEPSGVYGYTF
TGTGCCAGCAGCCAAGAACCGTCCGGGGTGTATGGCTACACCTTC
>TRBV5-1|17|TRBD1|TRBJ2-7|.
CASSPTPGQGGFYEQYF
TGCGCCAGCAGCCCGACGCCAGGACAGGGGGGATTCTACGAGCAGTACTTC
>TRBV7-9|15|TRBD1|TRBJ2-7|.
CASSLPGQGFYEQYF
TGTGCCAGCAGCCTACCGGGACAGGGGTTCTACGAGCAGTACTTC
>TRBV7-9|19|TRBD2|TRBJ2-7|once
CASSLIWGLADDPSYEQYF
TGTGCCAGCAGCTTAATTTGGGGACTAGCGGACGATCCCTCCTACGAGCAGTACTTC
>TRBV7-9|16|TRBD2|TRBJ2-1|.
CASSLTLAGGSNEQFF
TGTGCCAGCAGCTTAACCCTAGCGGGAGGGAGTAATGAGCAGTTCTTC
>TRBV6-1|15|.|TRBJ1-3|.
CASSEYTGYGNTIYF
TGTGCCAGCAGTGAATATACAGGGTACGGAAACACCATATATTTT
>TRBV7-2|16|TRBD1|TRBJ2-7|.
CASSKQDRGRRHEQYF
TGTGCCAGCAGCAAACAGGACAGGGGCAGGAGGCACGAGCAGTACTTC
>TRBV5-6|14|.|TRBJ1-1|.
CASSPGERGTEAFF
TGTGCCAGCAGCCCGGGTGAGAGGGGGACTGAAGCTTTCTTT
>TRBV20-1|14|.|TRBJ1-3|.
CSASAVFSGNTIYF
TGCAGTGCTAGTGCCGTATTCTCTGGAAACACCATATATTTT
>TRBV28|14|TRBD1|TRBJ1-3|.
CASRLTGVRNTIYF
TGTGCCAGCAGGCTCACAGGGGTTAGAAACACCATATATTTT
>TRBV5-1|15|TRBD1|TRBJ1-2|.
CASSLAGGGDYGYTF
TGCGCCAGCAGCTTGGCAGGGGGTGGGGACTATGGCTACACCTTC
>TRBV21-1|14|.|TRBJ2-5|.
CASSNNGARETQYF
TGTGCCAGCAGCAATAATGGGGCCCGGGAGACCCAGTACTTC
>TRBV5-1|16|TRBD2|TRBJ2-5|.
CASSLGLAGSQETQYF
TGCGCCAGCAGCTTGGGACTAGCGGGGTCGCAAGAGACCCAGTACTTC
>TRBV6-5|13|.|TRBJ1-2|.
CASTPGRGDGYTF
TGTGCCAGCACTCCGGGGAGGGGAGATGGCTACACCTTC
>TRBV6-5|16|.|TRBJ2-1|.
CASSYGSDSSGNEQFF
TGTGCCAGCAGTTACGGTAGCGATTCCTCGGGCAATGAGCAGTTCTTC
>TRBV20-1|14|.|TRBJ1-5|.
CSASGGRSNQPQHF
TGCAGTGCTAGTGGGGGGAGGTCGAATCAGCCCCAGCATTTT
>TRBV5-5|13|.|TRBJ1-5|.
CASSLDTNQPQHF
TGTGCCAGCAGCCTCGACACGAATCAGCCCCAGCATTTT
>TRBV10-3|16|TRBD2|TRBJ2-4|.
CAISEGRELAKNIQYF
TGTGCCATCAGTGAGGGGAGGGAACTAGCCAAAAACATTCAGTACTTC
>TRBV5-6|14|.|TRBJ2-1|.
CASSLGGRGNEQFF
TGTGCCAGCAGCTTGGGCGGTCGGGGGAATGAGCAGTTCTTC
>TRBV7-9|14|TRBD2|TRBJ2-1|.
CASSRGTSRNEQFF
TGTGCCAGCAGCCGGGGGACTAGTCGCAATGAGCAGTTCTTC
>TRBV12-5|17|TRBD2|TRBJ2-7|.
CASGLGFGAGGVYEQYF
TGTGCTAGTGGTTTGGGATTCGGGGCGGGAGGGGTTTACGAGCAGTACTTC
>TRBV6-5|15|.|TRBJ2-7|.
CASSYSQGMAYEQYF
TGTGCCAGCAGTTACTCCCAGGGTATGGCCTACGAGCAGTACTTC
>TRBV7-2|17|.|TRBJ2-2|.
CASSPQLTGWNTGELFF
TGTGCCAGCAGCCCACAATTGACAGGTTGGAACACCGGGGAGCTGTTTTTT
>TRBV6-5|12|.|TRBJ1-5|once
CASSGGNQPQHF
TGTGCCAGCAGCGGAGGGAATCAGCCCCAGCATTTT
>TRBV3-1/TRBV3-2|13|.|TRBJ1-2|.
CASSQEIWAHSTF
TGTGCCAGCAGCCAAGAGATCTGGGCCCACAGCACCTTC
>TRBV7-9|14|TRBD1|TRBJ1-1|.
CASSLKGAITEAFF
TGTGCCAGCAGCTTAAAGGGGGCGATTACTGAAGCTTTCTTT
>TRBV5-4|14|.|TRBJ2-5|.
CASSFRDFQETQYF
TGTGCCAGCAGCTTCCGGGACTTCCAAGAGACCCAGTACTTC
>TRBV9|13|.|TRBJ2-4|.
CASSGGPKNIQYF
TGTGCCAGCAGCGGGGGGCCCAAAAACATTCAGTACTTC
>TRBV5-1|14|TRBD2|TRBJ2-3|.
CASSPGTSQDTQYF
TGCGCCAGCAGCCCGGGGACTAGCCAGGATACGCAGTATTTT
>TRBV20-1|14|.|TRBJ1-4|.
CSASSPRTNEKLFF
TGCAGTGCTAGTTCCCCCAGGACTAATGAAAAACTGTTTTTT
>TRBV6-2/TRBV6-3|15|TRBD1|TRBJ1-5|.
CASSYSGQGNQPQHF
TGTGCCAGCAGTTATTCGGGACAGGGGAATCAGCCCCAGCATTTT